The next 9 T cell receptor beta chains were all read from a single sample in a study of shared clonotypes between healthy human individuals. This table comes from immunoSEQ multiplex PCR, and its TCRdb copy is limited to in-frame clones, with some not included. This sample has about half a million clones, with roughly 80% found just once. Material: PBMCs. The receptors stem from a woman between 40 and 50 years old in good health. Some clones in this sample may be carry-over from other donors' samples.

This rearrangement joins TRBV7-2 to TRBJ1-2, with 8 nucleotides matching TRBD1. Germline CDR1 SGHTA, CDR2 FQGNSA. This CDR3 has 15 amino acids. V trimming: 1 base; J trimming: 4 bases; junction bases outside the gene matches: 5. This CDR3 reads CASSLVSGGLYGYTF. The CDR3 region has the DNA TGTGCCAGCAGCTTAGTTTCAGGGGGCCTCTATGGCTACACCTTC.

In the case of this clone: The likely explanation is a read error, given a far larger clone one base away. The genes are TRBV7-2 and TRBJ1-1; tentative D call: TRBD1 (5 bases). This CDR3 comprises 14 residues. V dropped 5 bases and J dropped 2 bases, with 12 bases sitting between them. Germline assignment: CDR1 SGHTA and CDR2 FQGNSA. Here the CDR3 DNA reads TGTGCCAGCAGCCGTAGACAGTTAAACACTGAAGCTTTCTTT. Encoded protein: CASSRRQLNTEAFF.

CDR3 amino acids: CASSLQTSGRYEQYF. The CDR3 bases are TGCGCCAGCAGCCTTCAGACTAGCGGGAGGTACGAGCAGTACTTC. The chain carries TRBV5-1 and TRBJ2-7; 13 positions match TRBD2. CDR1 is SGHRS and CDR2 is YFSETQ in the germline V gene. This CDR3 contains 15 residues. J was trimmed by 4 bases and V by 4 bases; bases with no gene match: 5.

About this clone itself: A read error may be the cause here, since a much bigger clone is one base away. Within the sample, other DNA sequences also encode this same CDR3. V usage is TRBV7-8 and J usage is TRBJ2-1; 12 bases agree with TRBD2. The CDR3 consists of 15 residues. Germline V lookup: CDR1 SGHVS, CDR2 FQNEAQ. The CDR3 sequence: CASSSLAGGGNEQFF. CDR3 sequence (DNA): TGTGCTAGCAGCTCACTAGCGGGAGGCGGCAATGAGCAGTTCTTC.

The chain recombines TRBV15 with TRBJ2-7; weak D call: TRBD2 (5 bases). Trimming took 0 bases from V and 0 from J, leaving 9 bases between them. CDR1 is LNHNV and CDR2 is YYDKDF in the germline V gene (reference sequence). This CDR3 contains 15 residues. The CDR3 sequence is CATSRDRDSSYEQYF. CDR3 coding DNA: TGTGCCACCAGCAGAGATCGGGATAGCTCCTACGAGCAGTACTTC.

The chain employs TRBV28 and TRBJ2-5, with 12 nucleotides matching TRBD1. Germline CDR1 and CDR2: MDHEN and SYDVKM. CDR3 length: 14 residues. With V trimmed by 5 bases and J by 4 bases, 2 bases remained unmatched. The CDR3 here is CASSGTGGVETQYF. The CDR3 region has the DNA TGTGCCAGCAGTGGGACAGGGGGCGTAGAGACCCAGTACTTC. Full variable domain (remainder filled in from reference TRBV28 and TRBJ2-5): DVKVTQSSRYLVKRTGEKVFLECVQDMDHENMFWYRQDPGLGLRLIYFSYDVKMKEKGDIPEGYSVSREKKERFSLILESASTNQTSMYLCASSGTGGVETQYFGPGTRLLVL.

This chain links TRBV5-4 with TRBJ1-4; D unclear. V was shortened by 5 bases and J by 2 bases, with 13 bases between the two germline ends. The CDR3 has 15 amino acids. In germline, CDR1 is SGHNT, CDR2 YYREEE (reference sequence). The CDR3 sequence: CASSRDVGTNEKLFF. In nucleotides, the CDR3 is TGTGCCAGCAGTCGTGACGTTGGGACTAATGAAAAACTGTTTTTT.

The rearrangement joins TRBV7-3 to TRBJ1-1; weak D call: TRBD1 (5 bases). Germline CDR1 reads SGHTA; CDR2 reads FQGTGA. Trimming removed 2 bases from V and 1 base from J, with 11 bases in between. The CDR3 has 15 residues. CDR3 DNA sequence: TGTGCCAGCAGCTTACGGGCAGGGAGGAACACTGAAGCTTTCTTT. Encoded protein: CASSLRAGRNTEAFF.

The chain links TRBV19 to TRBJ2-4, with D perhaps TRBD2 (5 bases). V was pared by 2 bases and J by 9 bases, with 11 bases between. This CDR3 is built from 13 residues. Germline values: CDR1 LNHDA, CDR2 SQIVND (reference sequence). The CDR3 nucleotides read TGTGCCAGTAGTATACGGGGAAGAGGCATTCAGTACTTC. Protein: CASSIRGRGIQYF.